This T cell receptor beta chain derives from a study of T cells after posttransplantation cyclophosphamide. General study results and limits: Later blood repertoires were often dominated by clones from the donor CD8+ memory compartment. Tissue-infiltrating T cells from skin or gut overlapped little with blood T cells. TRB clonality was highly associated with recipient CMV seropositivity and reactivation.

The method was immunoSEQ multiplex PCR; TCRdb's version includes in-frame clones alone and lacks a portion of them. The repertoire includes some 5,700 clones, 1.5% to 2% of them detected once, and around 28% sits in the top ten. This clone was counted a few times. What it binds is unknown. V gave up 0 bases and J gave up 13 bases, with 13 bases separating them. Germline-derived CDR1 and CDR2 are LGHNA and YNFKEQ. The CDR3 consists of 13 residues. Cyclophosphamide on days +3 and +4 followed busulfan-fludarabine conditioning and a marrow graft. The sample in question was PBMCs, obtained roughly 220 days after a stem cell transplant with posttransplant cyclophosphamide. This receptor was taken from a male patient between 25 and 39 years old who received an allogeneic stem cell transplant from a related donor, was CMV-positive, and had no GVHD. Some of the T cells might come from the graft donor. The chain uses TRBV4-2 and TRBJ1-5, with D uncertain. The CDR3 DNA reads TGTGCCAGCAGCCAAGATCGCAATCAGGCGCAGCATTTT. It is translated as CASSQDRNQAQHF.